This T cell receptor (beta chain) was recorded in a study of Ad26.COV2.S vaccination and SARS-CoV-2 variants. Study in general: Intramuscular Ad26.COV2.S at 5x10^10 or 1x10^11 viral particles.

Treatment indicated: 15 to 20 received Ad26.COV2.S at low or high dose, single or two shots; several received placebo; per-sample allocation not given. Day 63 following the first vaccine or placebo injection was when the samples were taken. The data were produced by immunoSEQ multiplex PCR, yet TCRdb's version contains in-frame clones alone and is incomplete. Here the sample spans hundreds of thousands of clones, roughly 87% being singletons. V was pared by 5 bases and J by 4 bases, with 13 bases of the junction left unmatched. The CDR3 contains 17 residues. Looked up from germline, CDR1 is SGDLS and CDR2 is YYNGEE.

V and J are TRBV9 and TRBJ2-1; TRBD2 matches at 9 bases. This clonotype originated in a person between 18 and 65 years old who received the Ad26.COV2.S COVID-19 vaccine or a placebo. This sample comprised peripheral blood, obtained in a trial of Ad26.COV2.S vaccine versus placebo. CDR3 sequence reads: CASRTLGERGAYNEQFF. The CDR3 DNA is TGTGCCAGCAGGACCCTCGGGGAGCGGGGGGCTTACAATGAGCAGTTCTTC. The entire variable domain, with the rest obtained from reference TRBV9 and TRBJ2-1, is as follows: DSGVTQTPKHLITATGQRVTLRCSPRSGDLSVYWYQQSLDQGLQFLIQYYNGEERAKGNILERFSAQQFPDLHSELNLSSLELGDSALYFCASRTLGERGAYNEQFFGPGTRLTVL.